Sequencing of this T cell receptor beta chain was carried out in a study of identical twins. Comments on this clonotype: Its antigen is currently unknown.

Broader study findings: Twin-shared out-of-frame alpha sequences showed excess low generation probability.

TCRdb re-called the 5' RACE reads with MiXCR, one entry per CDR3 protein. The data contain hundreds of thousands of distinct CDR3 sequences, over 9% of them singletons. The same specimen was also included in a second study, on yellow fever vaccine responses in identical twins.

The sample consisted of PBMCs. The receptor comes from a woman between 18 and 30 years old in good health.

The CDR3 sequence: CASSVGSNTEAFF. As DNA, the CDR3 is TGTGCCAGCAGTGTAGGGTCGAACACTGAAGCTTTCTTT. V usage is TRBV27 and J usage is TRBJ1-1; D is uncertain. Per germline, CDR1 MNHEY and CDR2 SMNVEV (reference sequence). CDR3 size: 13 residues. V gave up 5 bases and J gave up 1 base, with 8 bases separating them.